The 22 T cell receptor beta chains given below trace back to one sample, sequenced in a study of cytomegalovirus exposure and HLA in healthy donors. In the PCR, 60 Vbeta and 13 Jbeta primers were used. TCRdb keeps only in-frame clones here, not all; method: immunoSEQ multiplex PCR. The table has around 160,000 clones, roughly 80% seen once. Sequencing was done on a sample of PBMCs. These receptors originate from a man in his forties or fifties in good health and CMV-seropositive.

The chain combines TRBV19 with TRBJ2-1; 9 bases map to TRBD2. V shed 7 bases, J shed 6 bases, and the junction held 7 bases outside the gene matches. The germline CDR1 and CDR2 sequences are LNHDA and SQIVND (reference sequence). The CDR3 has 14 residues. In DNA, the CDR3 is TGTGCCAGTAAACTAGCGGGCGTACCCAATGAGCAGTTCTTC. Translation: CASKLAGVPNEQFF.

The chain is built from TRBV28 and TRBJ2-1; 9 bases fit TRBD2. V lost 3 bases and J lost 6; bases outside the gene matches: 6. CDR1 and CDR2 from the germline V gene are MDHEN and SYDVKM. The CDR3 runs 15 residues. The CDR3 spells CASSFGLAGRNEQFF. The CDR3 coding sequence is TGTGCCAGCAGTTTCGGTCTAGCGGGACGCAATGAGCAGTTCTTC.

This clone was recorded a few times. The chain links TRBV6-6 to TRBJ2-7; D is perhaps TRBD1 (6 bases). Trimming took 6 bases from V and 1 from J, leaving 10 bases between them. This CDR3 is built from 13 residues. Germline lookup yields CDR1 MNHNY and CDR2 SVGAGI (reference sequence). Here the CDR3 reads CASRSGDSYEQYF. CDR3 DNA: TGTGCCAGCAGATCAGGGGATTCCTACGAGCAGTACTTC.

This chain joins TRBV10-3 and TRBJ2-1; 7 positions match TRBD2. With 0 bases clipped from V and 9 bases from J, the junction kept 11 bases outside the gene matches. Germline V gives CDR1 ENHRY, CDR2 SYGVKD. The CDR3 extends over 16 amino acids. This chain's CDR3 is CAISESRDYLTGEQFF. CDR3 nucleotides: TGTGCCATCAGTGAGTCGAGGGACTATTTAACTGGTGAGCAGTTCTTC.

The V and J genes are TRBV9 and TRBJ2-1, with D tentatively TRBD1 (5 bases). Germline CDR1 is SGDLS and CDR2 is YYNGEE. Trimming pared 0 bases from V and 4 bases from J, leaving 11 bases between. This CDR3 spans 15 amino acids. The CDR3 DNA reads TGTGCCAGCAGCGTAGAGGGGATCCAGTACAATGAGCAGTTCTTC. The encoded protein is CASSVEGIQYNEQFF.

This chain joins TRBV29-1 and TRBJ1-1; 7 nucleotides align to TRBD1. J was trimmed by 0 bases and V by 4 bases; bases with no gene match: 5. Germline V CDR1 and CDR2: SQVTM, ANQGSEA. This CDR3 is built from 14 residues. The CDR3 loop is CSVANRGMNTEAFF. CDR3 bases: TGCAGCGTTGCGAACAGGGGAATGAACACTGAAGCTTTCTTT.

The V and J genes are TRBV19 and TRBJ2-5; a possible D gene is TRBD1 (5 bases). CDR1 is LNHDA, CDR2 SQIVND, per germline (reference sequence). The length of the CDR3 is 17 residues. V lost 5 bases and J 4 bases, leaving 23 bases between the germline ends. This chain's CDR3 is CASSGQGFETQRETQYF. The CDR3 nucleotides are TGTGCCAGTAGTGGCCAGGGTTTCGAAACGCAACGAGAGACCCAGTACTTC. Supplemented by reference TRBV19 and TRBJ2-5, the full variable domain reads DGGITQSPKYLFRKEGQNVTLSCEQNLNHDAMYWYRQDPGQGLRLIYYSQIVNDFQKGDIAEGYSVSREKKESFPLTVTSAQKNPTAFYLCASSGQGFETQRETQYFGPGTRLLVL.

The V call is TRBV4-2, the J call TRBJ2-1; D might be TRBD1 (5 bases). The V end was cut by 0 bases, the J end by 5 bases, with 11 bases between. The CDR3 extends over 15 amino acids. The V gene's germline CDR1 is LGHNA and CDR2 YNFKEQ. CDR3 residues: CASSQEVRADNEQFF. CDR3 DNA sequence: TGTGCCAGCAGCCAAGAAGTCAGGGCTGACAATGAGCAGTTCTTC.

The chain couples TRBV29-1 to TRBJ1-4; D remains unclear. Germline V lookup: CDR1 SQVTM, CDR2 ANQGSEA. Trimming took 5 bases from V and 3 from J, leaving 7 bases between them. This CDR3 spans 12 amino acids. CDR3 coding DNA: TGCAGCGTTTCGGTCTCTAATGAAAAACTGTTTTTT. It translates to CSVSVSNEKLFF.

The J gene is TRBJ2-2, the V gene TRBV7-8; D is unclear. This CDR3 is 13 amino acids long. Germline CDR1 reads SGHVS; CDR2 reads FQNEAQ. V was clipped by 5 bases and J by 6 bases, with 10 bases between them. The CDR3 region is CASSTRLAGELFF. Written as DNA, the CDR3 is TGTGCCAGCAGCACGAGACTCGCCGGGGAGCTGTTTTTT.

This clone has just a few counts. The genes are TRBV7-9 and TRBJ2-5; 8 bases match TRBD2. CDR1 and CDR2 from the germline V gene are SEHNR and FQNEAQ (reference sequence). The CDR3 runs 15 residues. Germline trimming cut 5 bases from V and 2 bases from J; bases unmatched to any gene: 7. The CDR3 DNA reads as TGTGCCAGCAGCGTTAGCCGGGGGGGACAAGAGACCCAGTACTTC. Translation: CASSVSRGGQETQYF.

A word on this clone: Germline and junction disagree at one end, which may indicate a read error. V gene TRBV7-9 combines with J gene TRBJ1-1; D is undetermined. Germline V gene lookup returns CDR1 SEHNR and CDR2 FQNEAQ (reference sequence). The CDR3 covers 12 residues. Here the CDR3 reads CSSSFPNTEAFF. In DNA, the CDR3 is TGTTCCAGCAGCTTCCCTAACACTGAAGCTTTCTTT.

This chain connects TRBV4-1 to TRBJ1-1, with 8 nucleotides matching TRBD1. V dropped 1 base and J dropped 1; count of bases not matched to a gene: 2. Germline-derived CDR1 and CDR2 are MGHRA and YSYEKL. This CDR3 has 15 residues. The CDR3 DNA is TGCGCCAGCAGCCAAGGACAGGGGAGGAACACTGAAGCTTTCTTT. It yields the protein CASSQGQGRNTEAFF.

V gene TRBV18 combines with J gene TRBJ2-1, with D possibly being TRBD2 (6 bases). Looked up from germline, CDR1 is KGHSH and CDR2 is LQKENI. CDR3 length: 12 amino acids. V was pared by 0 bases and J by 11 bases, with 8 bases between. Here the CDR3 DNA reads TGTGCCAGCTCACCACCGGGGGGTCAGCAGTTCTTC. Encoded protein: CASSPPGGQQFF.

This clone was recorded a few times. The V and J genes are TRBV28 and TRBJ2-7, with D uncertain. Trimming shortened V by 1 base and J by 2 bases, and 3 bases separated the two germline ends. Germline CDR1 reads MDHEN; CDR2 reads SYDVKM. The CDR3 is made up of 12 amino acids. The CDR3, as DNA: TGTGCCAGCAGTTTATCTACCTACGAGCAGTACTTC. It codes for CASSLSTYEQYF.

This clone has just one count. The V gene is TRBV7-9, the J gene TRBJ2-5; D not certain. Germline-derived CDR1 and CDR2 are SEHNR and FQNEAQ (reference sequence). The V gene lost 5 bases and the J gene lost 5 bases, with 9 bases spanning the gap. The CDR3 extends over 12 amino acids. CDR3 coding DNA: TGTGCCAGCAGCCCGATAGAGGAGACCCAGTACTTC. Its translation is CASSPIEETQYF.

The chain has TRBV19 and TRBJ2-7, with D perhaps matching TRBD2 (6 bases). CDR3 length: 15 residues. Trimming removed 3 bases at V and 4 bases at J, with 16 bases between. CDR1 is LNHDA, CDR2 SQIVND, per germline (reference sequence). The CDR3 loop reads CASSMGLGAHYEQYF. In nucleotides, the CDR3 is TGTGCCAGTAGTATGGGACTCGGGGCCCATTACGAGCAGTACTTC.

This clone has more than one count but fewer than ten. This chain joins TRBV7-8 and TRBJ2-7; D uncertain. V lost 4 bases, J lost 2 bases, and 12 bases lay in between. CDR3 length: 14 amino acids. CDR1 SGHVS and CDR2 FQNEAQ come from the germline V gene. The DNA of the CDR3 is TGTGCCAGCAGCTCCTCGTCTGTTACCTACGAGCAGTACTTC. It codes for CASSSSSVTYEQYF.

The chain uses TRBV5-4 and TRBJ2-3; tentatively, D is TRBD2 (5 bases). From germline, CDR1 is SGHNT and CDR2 YYREEE (reference sequence). This CDR3 region has 15 residues. Between the trimmed V and J ends, which lost 1 base and 0 bases, there was a span of 9 bases. Here the CDR3 DNA reads TGTGCCAGCAGCTTGAGGGCGGGTAGCACAGATACGCAGTATTTT. Encoded protein: CASSLRAGSTDTQYF.

The chain links TRBV6-1 to TRBJ2-5, with no clear D. The DNA end is a closer match to TRBJ2-7, so the J assignment may be wrong. This CDR3 comprises 13 residues. The V gene's germline CDR1 is MNHNS and CDR2 SASEGT. In DNA form, the CDR3 reads TGTGCCAGCAGGAAAACTGCTGTCTACGAGCAGTACTTC. It specifies CASRKTAVYEQYF.

The count of this clone is one. The genes are TRBV4-3 and TRBJ1-2, with D unresolved. This CDR3 is built from 15 residues. V lost 5 bases to trimming and J lost 4 bases, with 17 bases between them. CDR1 LGHNA and CDR2 YSLEER come from the germline V gene. This chain's CDR3 is CASSSLRGPIYGYTF. The DNA for the CDR3 is TGCGCCAGCAGCTCCCTCCGAGGGCCGATCTATGGCTACACCTTC.

This sequence joins TRBV7-3 and TRBJ2-7; D ambiguous. The CDR3 covers 13 residues. Per the germline V gene, CDR1 is SGHTA and CDR2 is FQGTGA. The V gene lost 1 base and the J gene lost 0 bases, with 4 bases spanning the gap. The CDR3 sequence: CASSLSSSYEQYF. The CDR3 DNA reads as TGTGCCAGCAGCTTAAGCAGCTCCTACGAGCAGTACTTC.